Below are 27 T cell receptor beta chains sequenced from a single sample in a study of blood T cell repertoires in COVID-19. The table came from immunoSEQ multiplex PCR; TCRdb's copy has only in-frame clones and leaves some out. The sample contains 200,000 to 250,000 clones, under 90% of which appear only once. Sequencing was done on a sample of peripheral blood. Receptor source: a man aged 45-60 years with acute or convalescent COVID-19.

The chain employs TRBV3-1 (or the pseudogene TRBV3-2) and TRBJ1-6, with D possibly TRBD1 on 5 matching bases. CDR1 is LGHDT and CDR2 is YNNKEL in the germline V gene (reference sequence). Trimming pared 5 bases from V and 7 bases from J, leaving 15 bases between. The CDR3 runs 15 residues. DNA for the CDR3: TGTGCCAGCAGCTACGGGGCCGGGGGGAATTCACCCCTCCACTTT. It codes for CASSYGAGGNSPLHF.

This clone has a single count. J is TRBJ1-1 and V is TRBV9; 7 nucleotides agree with TRBD1. The CDR3 loop spans 15 amino acids. Germline assignment: CDR1 SGDLS and CDR2 YYNGEE. V gave up 0 bases and J gave up 1 base; unmatched junction bases: 3. CDR3 sequence: CASSVEGGPNTEAFF. The CDR3 DNA sequence: TGTGCCAGCAGCGTAGAAGGGGGCCCGAACACTGAAGCTTTCTTT.

The chain has TRBV30 and TRBJ1-6, with a possible D match to TRBD1 (5 bases). The germline gives CDR1 GTSNPN, CDR2 SVGIG (reference sequence). This CDR3 contains 16 residues. V lost 0 bases to trimming and J lost 9 bases, with 18 bases between them. The CDR3 reads CAWSVELGTGGSPLHF. CDR3 nucleotides: TGTGCCTGGAGTGTCGAGTTGGGGACTGGGGGTTCACCCCTCCACTTT.

This clone was detected only once. The chain couples TRBV29-1 to TRBJ2-5; D unresolved. The CDR3 consists of 11 residues. Per germline, CDR1 SQVTM and CDR2 ANQGSEA. Trimming took 3 bases from V and 2 from J, leaving 4 bases between them. DNA of the CDR3: TGCAGCGTTGACCCACAAGAGACCCAGTACTTC. Amino acid sequence: CSVDPQETQYF.

A word on this clone: Distinct nucleotide sequences in the sample also encode this CDR3. The chain links TRBV6-5 to TRBJ1-1, with a tentative D call TRBD1 (6 bases). The CDR3 length is 13 residues. Germline lookup yields CDR1 MNHEY and CDR2 SVGAGI. The V and J ends lost 5 bases and 5 bases respectively, with 12 bases between them. CDR3 amino acids: CASSTTGRTEAFF. CDR3 sequence (DNA): TGTGCCAGCAGTACCACAGGGAGAACTGAAGCTTTCTTT.

V gene TRBV9 combines with J gene TRBJ1-4, with D unresolved. This CDR3 contains 15 residues. V shed 3 bases and J shed 0 bases, with 9 bases lying between them. CDR1 and CDR2 from the germline V gene are SGDLS and YYNGEE. DNA of the CDR3: TGTGCCAGCAGCGGGAGGGAGGCAACTAATGAAAAACTGTTTTTT. Encoded protein: CASSGREATNEKLFF.

This clone has only a few counts. The gene calls are TRBV12-3 or TRBV12-4 and TRBJ2-7; TRBD1 might be the D (5 bases). The CDR3 runs to 13 residues. The germline V and J ends were trimmed by 3 bases and 2 bases, with 8 bases remaining between them. CDR3 amino acids: CASSFYRPYEQYF. The CDR3 DNA reads TGTGCCAGCAGTTTCTACAGGCCCTACGAGCAGTACTTC.

This rearrangement joins TRBV5-1 to TRBJ2-1; 7 bases map to TRBD1. CDR1 is SGHRS, CDR2 YFSETQ, per germline. The V segment lost 0 bases and the J segment 3 bases; nucleotides outside the gene matches: 3. This CDR3 region has 15 residues. CDR3 nucleotide sequence: TGCGCCAGCAGCTTGGGGGCAGGGGGCTACAATGAGCAGTTCTTC. Its translation: CASSLGAGGYNEQFF.

The chain links TRBV27 to TRBJ2-5; TRBD2 agrees at 8 bases. The germline gives CDR1 MNHEY, CDR2 SMNVEV (reference sequence). The V segment lost 0 bases and the J segment 4 bases; nucleotides outside the gene matches: 7. The CDR3 extends over 16 amino acids. As DNA, the CDR3 is TGTGCCAGCAGTTTATCGGTCGGGGGGGTAGGAGAGACCCAGTACTTC. Amino acid sequence: CASSLSVGGVGETQYF.

This clone was counted only a few times. The chain carries TRBV5-1 and TRBJ1-2; 9 nucleotides align to TRBD1. This CDR3 contains 16 residues. Germline CDR1 is SGHRS and CDR2 is YFSETQ. The V and J ends lost 1 base and 8 bases, in that order; junction bases with no gene match: 12. For the CDR3, the DNA is TGCGCCAGCAGCTTGAGGGTGGGAACAGGGGGCGACGGCTACACCTTC. Protein sequence: CASSLRVGTGGDGYTF.

J is TRBJ2-5 and V is TRBV7-2; D is undetermined. V was pared by 5 bases and J by 3 bases, with 16 bases between. This CDR3 is built from 15 residues. Per the germline V gene, CDR1 is SGHTA and CDR2 is FQGNSA. The CDR3 DNA follows: TGTGCCAGCAGCCCACAGCCCCAACGGAAAGAGACCCAGTACTTC. The encoded protein is CASSPQPQRKETQYF.

The chain joins TRBV10-1 to TRBJ2-3; D not certain. The CDR3 is 15 amino acids. V lost 3 bases and J lost 1, with 11 bases in between. Germline assignment: CDR1 WNHNN and CDR2 SYGVQD (reference sequence). In nucleotides, the CDR3 is TGCGCCAGCAGTGACCCCCATAGTGGCACAGATACGCAGTATTTT. Protein product: CASSDPHSGTDTQYF.

The V call is TRBV7-2, the J call TRBJ1-1; perhaps TRBD1 as D (6 bases). Trimming left V 5 bases short and J 4 bases short, with 14 bases between. Per the germline V gene, CDR1 is SGHTA and CDR2 is FQGNSA. CDR3 length: 14 residues. The CDR3 sequence: CASSLQGRVTEAFF. The CDR3 DNA follows: TGTGCCAGCAGCCTACAGGGAAGAGTCACTGAAGCTTTCTTT.

There are a few counts of this clone. The genes are TRBV27 and TRBJ2-4, with D possibly matching TRBD1 (5 bases). The CDR3 length is 13 residues. Germline V gene lookup returns CDR1 MNHEY and CDR2 SMNVEV (reference sequence). The V end was cut by 6 bases, the J end by 8 bases, with 14 bases between. CDR3 region: CASRRGTEDIQYF. CDR3 nucleotide sequence: TGTGCCAGCAGAAGGGGAACTGAGGACATTCAGTACTTC.

A single count supports this clone. The V gene is TRBV19, the J gene TRBJ2-7; the D gene is possibly TRBD1 (6 bases). Trimming left V 6 bases short and J 0 bases short, with 15 bases between. The CDR3 loop spans 15 amino acids. From germline, CDR1 is LNHDA and CDR2 SQIVND (reference sequence). CDR3 residues: CASSDPGQSSYEQYF. In DNA form, the CDR3 reads TGTGCCAGTAGCGACCCCGGACAGAGCTCCTACGAGCAGTACTTC.

The chain links TRBV12-5 to TRBJ2-1; D unresolved. The CDR3 is 13 residues long. V lost 2 bases to trimming and J lost 8 bases, with 10 bases between them. Looked up from germline, CDR1 is LGHNT and CDR2 is FRNRAP. The CDR3 loop reads CASGLFEVDEQFF. CDR3 nucleotide sequence: TGTGCTAGTGGTTTGTTTGAGGTCGATGAGCAGTTCTTC. Filled out from reference TRBV12-5 and TRBJ2-1, the complete variable domain reads DARVTQTPRHKVTEMGQEVTMRCQPILGHNTVFWYRQTMMQGLELLAYFRNRAPLDDSGMPKDRFSAEMPDATLATLKIQPSEPRDSAVYFCASGLFEVDEQFFGPGTRLTVL.

The table lists this clone with a few counts. This chain connects TRBV10-2 to TRBJ1-1; 7 bases are shared with TRBD1. In germline, CDR1 is WSHSY, CDR2 SAAADI. The CDR3 extends over 15 amino acids. The V gene end was trimmed by 3 bases and the J gene end by 2 bases; junction bases not matched to a gene: 6. CDR3 loop: CASSDKGQLNTEAFF. The CDR3 DNA is TGCGCCAGCAGTGACAAGGGACAGCTTAACACTGAAGCTTTCTTT.

The V gene is TRBV5-1, the J gene TRBJ2-5, with D possibly being TRBD2 (5 bases). V gave up 0 bases and J gave up 3 bases, with 12 bases separating them. The CDR3 loop spans 15 amino acids. Germline V CDR1 and CDR2: SGHRS, YFSETQ. The CDR3 loop is CASSLGRVGEETQYF. In DNA form, the CDR3 reads TGCGCCAGCAGCTTGGGGCGGGTTGGGGAAGAGACCCAGTACTTC.

This clone has only a few counts. The V gene is TRBV18, the J gene TRBJ1-1; 9 bases are a match to TRBD1. Germline lookup yields CDR1 KGHSH and CDR2 LQKENI. This CDR3 contains 13 residues. V lost 4 bases and J lost 5; bases outside the gene matches: 2. CDR3 sequence reads: CASSHGQGTEAFF. The CDR3 nucleotides read TGTGCCAGCTCACACGGACAGGGGACTGAAGCTTTCTTT.

The V gene is TRBV24-1, the J gene TRBJ2-5; weak D call: TRBD2 (5 bases). This CDR3 spans 15 amino acids. V was shortened by 2 bases and J by 2 bases, with 11 bases between the two germline ends. Germline V gene data show CDR1 as KGHDR and CDR2 as SFDVKD. The DNA of the CDR3 is TGTGCCACCAGTGATTCTAGGACGGGACAAGAGACCCAGTACTTC. Its protein product is CATSDSRTGQETQYF.

The table lists this clone with a count of one. This sequence joins TRBV5-6 and TRBJ1-2; D possibly corresponds to TRBD1 (6 bases). The length of the CDR3 is 15 residues. Germline V lookup: CDR1 SGHDT, CDR2 YYEEEE. V lost 0 bases and J 8 bases, leaving 17 bases between the germline ends. Written as DNA, the CDR3 is TGTGCCAGCAGCTTGGCGGGGGGGCGCGGACGAGGCTACACCTTC. As protein: CASSLAGGRGRGYTF. The variable domain in full, completed from reference TRBV5-6 and TRBJ1-2, reads DAGVTQSPTHLIKTRGQQVTLRCSPKSGHDTVSWYQQALGQGPQFIFQYYEEEERQRGNFPDRFSGHQFPNYSSELNVNALLLGDSALYLCASSLAGGRGRGYTFGSGTRLTVV.

This clone was counted a single time. The chain is built from TRBV10-1 and TRBJ1-5, with 8 nucleotides matching TRBD1. This CDR3 has 18 amino acids. Germline loops: CDR1 WNHNN, CDR2 SYGVQD (reference sequence). V trimming: 6 bases; J trimming: 1 base; junction bases outside the gene matches: 14. In nucleotides, the CDR3 is TGCGCCAGCAGGAGAGAGTACAGGGGGAATAGAAGCAATCAGCCCCAGCATTTT. Translation: CASRREYRGNRSNQPQHF.

The rearrangement links TRBV3-1 (or the pseudogene TRBV3-2) to TRBJ1-1; perhaps TRBD1 as D (5 bases). The V gene lost 6 bases and the J gene lost 4 bases, with 12 bases spanning the gap. Germline V lookup: CDR1 LGHDT, CDR2 YNNKEL (reference sequence). CDR3 size: 13 residues. CDR3 bases: TGTGCCAGCAGTTACGACGGGGGCACTGAAGCTTTCTTT. Translation gives CASSYDGGTEAFF.

The chain links TRBV5-1 to TRBJ1-3; the D gene is possibly TRBD1 (6 bases). The germline V gene encodes CDR1 SGHRS and CDR2 YFSETQ. Between the trimmed V and J ends, which lost 4 bases and 0 bases, there was a span of 8 bases. This CDR3 comprises 14 residues. The CDR3 DNA follows: TGCGCCAGCAGCGAGGACAGCTCTGGAAACACCATATATTTT. Translating gives CASSEDSSGNTIYF.

This chain links TRBV5-1 with TRBJ2-7; 10 nucleotides agree with TRBD1. Germline trimming cut 4 bases from V and 0 bases from J; bases unmatched to any gene: 7. Germline V gives CDR1 SGHRS, CDR2 YFSETQ. The CDR3 loop spans 16 amino acids. CDR3 protein: CASSRRQGAGSYEQYF. The CDR3, as DNA: TGCGCCAGCAGCCGAAGACAGGGGGCTGGCTCCTACGAGCAGTACTTC.

The chain recombines TRBV3-1 (or the pseudogene TRBV3-2) with TRBJ1-3, with D uncertain. The CDR3 sequence is 16 residues long. V lost 1 base and J 1 base, leaving 11 bases between the germline ends. In germline, CDR1 is LGHDT, CDR2 YNNKEL (reference sequence). Here the CDR3 DNA reads TGTGCCAGCAGCCAAGTAGCGGGCGAGTCTGGAAACACCATATATTTT. Translation: CASSQVAGESGNTIYF.

CDR3 residues: CASSYTRQAPRGYGYTF. The CDR3 DNA reads TGTGCCAGCAGTTATACCCGACAGGCCCCAAGGGGATATGGCTACACCTTC. The genes are TRBV7-9 and TRBJ1-2; D is possibly TRBD1 (6 bases). The CDR3 runs to 17 residues. From germline, CDR1 is SEHNR and CDR2 FQNEAQ (reference sequence). V was clipped by 6 bases and J by 5 bases, with 25 bases between them.